One sample yielded the 20 T cell receptor beta chains listed below, sequenced in a study of radiotherapy plus CTLA-4 blockade in lung cancer. TCRdb's table, derived via immunoSEQ multiplex PCR, lists solely in-frame clones and lacks some. This sample has 80,000 to 100,000 clones, with approximately 75% found just once. The source material was peripheral blood, sampled from a patient treated with radiotherapy plus ipilimumab. These receptors came from a human donor with non-small cell lung cancer who had a partial response to radiotherapy plus ipilimumab. Some clones in this sample may be carry-over from other donors' samples.

The chain uses TRBV7-2 and TRBJ1-5; D is perhaps TRBD1 (6 bases). This CDR3 has 15 residues. The V and J ends lost 5 bases and 2 bases respectively, with 13 bases between them. Germline CDR1 is SGHTA and CDR2 is FQGNSA. As DNA, the CDR3 is TGTGCCAGCAGCCAGGACAGTTTGGGCAATCAGCCCCAGCATTTT. It yields the protein CASSQDSLGNQPQHF.

CDR3 in DNA: TGTGCCAGCAGCTTAGTACAGGTGGAGCAGTTCTTC. It yields the protein CASSLVQVEQFF. The J gene is TRBJ2-1, the V gene TRBV11-3, with D possibly matching TRBD1 (5 bases). Deletions cut 1 base from V and 10 bases from J, with 8 bases between. This CDR3 has 12 residues. Germline V gene lookup returns CDR1 SGHNT and CDR2 YENEEA.

The chain carries TRBV28 and TRBJ1-5, with a possible D match to TRBD1 (5 bases). CDR3 length equals 16 residues. From germline, CDR1 is MDHEN and CDR2 SYDVKM. Deletions cut 5 bases from V and 7 bases from J, with 21 bases between. The CDR3, as DNA: TGTGCCAGCAGTGACCTTGGGGGAGGGTTAGACCAGCCCCAGCATTTT. It translates to CASSDLGGGLDQPQHF. The full variable domain, completed using reference TRBV28 and TRBJ1-5, is DVKVTQSSRYLVKRTGEKVFLECVQDMDHENMFWYRQDPGLGLRLIYFSYDVKMKEKGDIPEGYSVSREKKERFSLILESASTNQTSMYLCASSDLGGGLDQPQHFGDGTRLSIL.

The chain couples TRBV5-1 to TRBJ1-2; 9 nucleotides line up with TRBD1. The CDR3 is 14 amino acids. Germline loops: CDR1 SGHRS, CDR2 YFSETQ. J was trimmed by 2 bases and V by 2 bases; bases with no gene match: 1. The CDR3 reads CASSFTGGNYGYTF. CDR3 nucleotides: TGCGCCAGCAGCTTTACAGGGGGCAACTATGGCTACACCTTC.

The chain has TRBV6-5 and TRBJ2-7, with 7 bases identical to TRBD1. Germline V lookup: CDR1 MNHEY, CDR2 SVGAGI. Trimming took 7 bases from V and 0 from J; bases not matched to a gene: 6. The CDR3 runs 14 residues. CDR3 protein: CASTPQGSSYEQYF. The CDR3, as DNA: TGTGCCAGCACCCCACAGGGGAGCTCCTACGAGCAGTACTTC.

This clone was observed a few times. V and J are TRBV7-8 and TRBJ2-3, with 8 bases lining up with TRBD1. CDR3 length: 14 amino acids. Unmatched junction bases numbered 6, after V lost 5 bases and J lost 5 bases. Germline loops: CDR1 SGHVS, CDR2 FQNEAQ. The CDR3, as DNA: TGTGCCAGCAGCCCGCGACAGGGGATAGATACGCAGTATTTT. Translating gives CASSPRQGIDTQYF. The full variable domain, its missing parts supplied by reference TRBV7-8 and TRBJ2-3, is GAGVSQSPRYKVAKRGQDVALRCDPISGHVSLFWYQQALGQGPEFLTYFQNEAQLDKSGLPSDRFFAERPEGSVSTLKIQRTQQEDSAVYLCASSPRQGIDTQYFGPGTRLTVL.

The chain joins TRBV11-2 to TRBJ2-4, with 8 bases identical to TRBD1. Unmatched junction bases numbered 8, after V lost 2 bases and J lost 2 bases. The length of the CDR3 is 17 residues. Germline V CDR1 and CDR2: SGHAT, FQNNGV. The CDR3 sequence is CASSLIDRGSTKNIQYF. CDR3 sequence (DNA): TGTGCCAGCAGCTTAATTGACAGGGGCTCTACCAAAAACATTCAGTACTTC.

The chain is built from TRBV29-1 and TRBJ2-5; D remains ambiguous. Trimming removed 5 bases at V and 9 bases at J, with 16 bases between. The CDR3 is 12 amino acids. The V gene's germline CDR1 is SQVTM and CDR2 ANQGSEA. CDR3 nucleotides: TGCAGCGTTTCTGTTGCCCTCCCGGCCCAGTACTTC. Its translation: CSVSVALPAQYF.

This chain uses TRBV7-2 with TRBJ2-3; D is possibly TRBD1 (7 bases). This CDR3 is 13 amino acids long. V lost 6 bases to trimming and J lost 7 bases, with 14 bases between them. Per the germline V gene, CDR1 is SGHTA and CDR2 is FQGNSA. The CDR3 reads CASSQSGGNTQYF. The CDR3 nucleotides read TGTGCCAGCAGTCAATCAGGGGGGAATACGCAGTATTTT.

The V gene is TRBV10-2, the J gene TRBJ2-2, with TRBD2 matching 13 bases. V lost 3 bases, J lost 7 bases, and 5 bases stayed unmatched. The CDR3 consists of 16 residues. Germline loops: CDR1 WSHSY, CDR2 SAAADI. In DNA, the CDR3 is TGCGCCAGCAGTGAAACTAGCGGGGGGGCCATCGGGGAGCTGTTTTTT. It translates to CASSETSGGAIGELFF.

Here the CDR3 reads CASSQEASGGAPYEQYF. CDR3 in DNA: TGTGCCAGCAGCCAAGAGGCTAGCGGGGGGGCCCCCTACGAGCAGTACTTC. This chain connects TRBV5-5 to TRBJ2-7; 12 bases are shared with TRBD2. This CDR3 is 17 amino acids long. Germline trimming cut 4 bases from V and 2 bases from J; bases unmatched to any gene: 10. CDR1 and CDR2 from the germline V gene are SGHKS and YYEKEE (reference sequence).

This sequence joins TRBV7-6 and TRBJ2-1, with TRBD1 identical over 9 bases. CDR3 length equals 14 residues. V was clipped by 6 bases and J by 7 bases; unmatched bases: 7. CDR1 and CDR2 from the germline V gene are SGHVS and FNYEAQ. The CDR3 nucleotides read TGTGCCAGCAGTCCCCGGGACAGGGCAAATGAGCAGTTCTTC. It translates to CASSPRDRANEQFF.

The chain couples TRBV29-1 to TRBJ2-5; no firm D call. Germline assignment: CDR1 SQVTM and CDR2 ANQGSEA. This CDR3 contains 12 residues. The V end was cut by 5 bases, the J end by 1 base, with 8 bases between. The CDR3 protein is CSVISLQETQYF. CDR3 nucleotides: TGCAGCGTTATTTCCCTCCAAGAGACCCAGTACTTC. Supplemented by reference TRBV29-1 and TRBJ2-5, the full variable domain reads SAVISQKPSRDICQRGTSLTIQCQVDSQVTMMFWYRQQPGQSLTLIATANQGSEATYESGFVIDKFPISRPNLTFSTLTVSNMSPEDSSIYLCSVISLQETQYFGPGTRLLVL.

The chain recombines TRBV19 with TRBJ2-7; TRBD1 agrees at 9 bases. Trimming took 6 bases from V and 2 from J; bases not matched to a gene: 5. The CDR3 covers 14 residues. Germline CDR1 LNHDA, CDR2 SQIVND (reference sequence). CDR3 amino acids: CASSDGDRAYEQYF. DNA for the CDR3: TGTGCCAGTAGCGATGGGGACAGGGCCTACGAGCAGTACTTC.

This clone was seen only a few times. This chain connects TRBV28 to TRBJ1-4; tentatively, D is TRBD1 (6 bases). This CDR3 is 14 amino acids long. Germline V gene sequence: CDR1 MDHEN, CDR2 SYDVKM. Trimming took off 8 bases at V and 11 bases at J, with 21 bases between the two ends. The CDR3 reads CASGSQGNDAKLFF. The DNA for the CDR3 is TGTGCCAGCGGCTCCCAGGGGAATGACGCGAAACTGTTTTTT.

CDR3 loop: CASSPRQGYNTEAFF. In nucleotides, the CDR3 is TGTGCCAGCTCACCCCGGCAGGGGTATAACACTGAAGCTTTCTTT. The chain links TRBV18 to TRBJ1-1, with a tentative D call TRBD1 (6 bases). Germline V gene sequence: CDR1 KGHSH, CDR2 LQKENI. This CDR3 region has 15 residues. Trimming took 3 bases from V and 2 from J, leaving 13 bases between them.

DNA of the CDR3: TGTGCCAGCAGGACAGGTGAGGGCACTGAAGCTTTCTTT. This translates into CASRTGEGTEAFF. The J gene is TRBJ1-1, the V gene TRBV6-5, with D tentatively TRBD1 (6 bases). Trimming cost V 6 bases and J 4 bases, with 12 bases left between them. CDR3 length equals 13 residues. Germline V gives CDR1 MNHEY, CDR2 SVGAGI.

The rearrangement links TRBV9 to TRBJ2-1; 9 bases line up with TRBD2. The CDR3 runs 20 residues. Trimming removed 0 bases from V and 1 base from J; junction bases left unmatched: 14. Germline V gives CDR1 SGDLS, CDR2 YYNGEE. The CDR3 DNA reads as TGTGCCAGCAGCGTAGCTAGCGGGGCCTACCCGGGTGCATCCTACAATGAGCAGTTCTTC. The encoded protein is CASSVASGAYPGASYNEQFF.

This clone was counted between two and nine times. DNA of the CDR3: TGTGCCAGCATGGGACTTAACAATGAGCAGTTCTTC. Translated: CASMGLNNEQFF. The rearrangement links TRBV2 to TRBJ2-1, with D perhaps matching TRBD2 (6 bases). The CDR3 consists of 12 residues. V lost 7 bases, J lost 5 bases, and 9 bases lay in between. Germline-derived CDR1 and CDR2 are SNHLY and FYNNEI.

This chain joins TRBV7-2 and TRBJ1-2, with D unclear. The CDR3 is 13 amino acids. Germline CDR1 reads SGHTA; CDR2 reads FQGNSA. V gave up 5 bases and J gave up 5 bases, with 12 bases separating them. The DNA for the CDR3 is TGTGCCAGCAGCCCTCAGCGTTATTATGGCTACACCTTC. Translation: CASSPQRYYGYTF.